This TCR beta chain was recorded in a study of human T cells and chemical hapten exposure. Study at large: Patients having alopecia areata, totalis or universalis were mostly female. It was small differences in pooled library volume that mainly caused per-sample TCR yields to vary.

As to time point: pre-sensitization, week 0. Treatment denoted: therapeutic diphenylcyclopropenone sensitization with weekly scalp DPC. General observations from the study: As the donors had alopecia, their immune response may differ from healthy people's.

To note about this clonotype: The antigen is unknown. At one end the junction does not follow the germline gene, possibly because of a read error.

Germline CDR1 reads PRHDT; CDR2 reads FYEKMQ (reference sequence). This CDR3 has 14 residues. Single cDNA molecules in the library carried unique molecular identifiers attached during preparation. TCRdb analysed the RACE reads with MiXCR anew, one entry per CDR3 protein. The sample includes 150,000 to 200,000 distinct CDR3 sequences, about 31% of them seen just once. The sequence came from a woman in her twenties or thirties with alopecia areata. Some clones in this sample may be carry-over from other donors' samples. The input for sequencing was whole blood, taken in connection with sensitization to the hapten diphenylcyclopropenone (DPC). V is TRBV13 and J is TRBJ2-3; D is unresolved. The DNA of the CDR3 is TGTGCCGGCAGCATAAGGACGGGCACAGATACGCAGTATTTT. It encodes CAGSIRTGTDTQYF.